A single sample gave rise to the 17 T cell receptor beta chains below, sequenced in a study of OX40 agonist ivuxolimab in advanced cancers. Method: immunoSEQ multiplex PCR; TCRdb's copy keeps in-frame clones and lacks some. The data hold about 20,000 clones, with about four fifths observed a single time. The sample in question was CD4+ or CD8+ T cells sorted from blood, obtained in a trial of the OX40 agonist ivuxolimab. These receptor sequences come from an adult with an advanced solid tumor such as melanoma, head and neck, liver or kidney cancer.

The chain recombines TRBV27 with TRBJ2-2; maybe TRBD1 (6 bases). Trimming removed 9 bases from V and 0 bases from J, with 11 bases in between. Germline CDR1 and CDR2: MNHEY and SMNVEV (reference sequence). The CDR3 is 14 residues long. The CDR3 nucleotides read TGTGCCAGTCAATGGACAGCGAACACCGGGGAGCTGTTTTTT. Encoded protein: CASQWTANTGELFF.

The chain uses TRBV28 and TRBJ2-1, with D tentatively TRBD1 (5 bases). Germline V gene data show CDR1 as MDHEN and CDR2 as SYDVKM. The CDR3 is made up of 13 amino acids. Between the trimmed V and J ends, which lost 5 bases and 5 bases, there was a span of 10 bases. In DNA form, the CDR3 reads TGTGCCAGCAGTCCAGGGTTGGACAATGAGCAGTTCTTC. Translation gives CASSPGLDNEQFF.

The CDR3 sequence: CASSHSDNEQFF. The CDR3 coding sequence is TGTGCCAGCAGCCACAGCGACAATGAGCAGTTCTTC. The V and J genes are TRBV5-6 and TRBJ2-1; no reliable D call. Trimming left V 4 bases short and J 5 bases short, with 7 bases between. CDR3 length equals 12 residues. The germline V gene encodes CDR1 SGHDT and CDR2 YYEEEE.

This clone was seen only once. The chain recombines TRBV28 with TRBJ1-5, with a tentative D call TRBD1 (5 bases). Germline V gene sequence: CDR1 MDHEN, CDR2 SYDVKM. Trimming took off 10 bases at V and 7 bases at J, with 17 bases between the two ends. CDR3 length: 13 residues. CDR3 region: CAIWDGSFQPQHF. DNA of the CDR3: TGTGCCATCTGGGACGGGTCCTTCCAGCCCCAGCATTTT.

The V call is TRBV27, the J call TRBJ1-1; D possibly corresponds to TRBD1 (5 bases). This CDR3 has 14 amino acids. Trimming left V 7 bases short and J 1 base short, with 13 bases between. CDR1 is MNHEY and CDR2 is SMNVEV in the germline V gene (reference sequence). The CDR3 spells CASNSRGGNTEAFF. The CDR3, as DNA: TGTGCCAGCAACTCGAGGGGTGGGAACACTGAAGCTTTCTTT.

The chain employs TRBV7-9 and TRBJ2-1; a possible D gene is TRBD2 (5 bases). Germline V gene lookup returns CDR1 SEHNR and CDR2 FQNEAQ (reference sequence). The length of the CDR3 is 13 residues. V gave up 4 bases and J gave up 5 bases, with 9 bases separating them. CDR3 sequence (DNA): TGTGCCAGCAGCTCAGACTATAACAATGAGCAGTTCTTC. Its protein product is CASSSDYNNEQFF. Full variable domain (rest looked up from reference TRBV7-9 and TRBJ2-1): DTGVSQNPRHKITKRGQNVTFRCDPISEHNRLYWYRQTLGQGPEFLTYFQNEAQLEKSRLLSDRFSAERPKGSFSTLEIQRTEQGDSAMYLCASSSDYNNEQFFGPGTRLTVL.

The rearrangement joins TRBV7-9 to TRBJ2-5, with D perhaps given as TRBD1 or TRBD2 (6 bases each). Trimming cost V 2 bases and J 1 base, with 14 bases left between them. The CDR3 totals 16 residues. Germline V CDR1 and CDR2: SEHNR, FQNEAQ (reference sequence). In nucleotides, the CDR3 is TGTGCCAGCAGCTTAAGTGAGGGGGGAATCCAAGAGACCCAGTACTTC. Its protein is CASSLSEGGIQETQYF. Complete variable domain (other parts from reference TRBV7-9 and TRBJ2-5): DTGVSQNPRHKITKRGQNVTFRCDPISEHNRLYWYRQTLGQGPEFLTYFQNEAQLEKSRLLSDRFSAERPKGSFSTLEIQRTEQGDSAMYLCASSLSEGGIQETQYFGPGTRLLVL.

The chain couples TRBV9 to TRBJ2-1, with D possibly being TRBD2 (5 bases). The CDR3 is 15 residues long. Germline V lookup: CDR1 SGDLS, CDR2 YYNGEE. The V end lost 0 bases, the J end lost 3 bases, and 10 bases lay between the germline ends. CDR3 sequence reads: CASSVGLAFYNEQFF. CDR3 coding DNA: TGTGCCAGCAGCGTAGGCCTAGCTTTCTACAATGAGCAGTTCTTC.

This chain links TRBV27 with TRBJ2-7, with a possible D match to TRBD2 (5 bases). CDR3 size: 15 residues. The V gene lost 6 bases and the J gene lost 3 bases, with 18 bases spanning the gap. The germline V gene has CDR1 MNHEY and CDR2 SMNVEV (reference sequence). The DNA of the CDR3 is TGTGCCAGCAGATCCCCGGAGGCGCCCAGCTACGAGCAGTACTTC. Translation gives CASRSPEAPSYEQYF.

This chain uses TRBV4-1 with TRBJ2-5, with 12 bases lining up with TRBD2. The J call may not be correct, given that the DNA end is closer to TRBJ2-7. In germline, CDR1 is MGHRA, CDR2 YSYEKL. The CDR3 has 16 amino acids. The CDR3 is CASSLGLAGLAYEQYF. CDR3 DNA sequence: TGCGCCAGCAGCCTAGGACTAGCGGGGCTCGCCTACGAGCAGTACTTC.

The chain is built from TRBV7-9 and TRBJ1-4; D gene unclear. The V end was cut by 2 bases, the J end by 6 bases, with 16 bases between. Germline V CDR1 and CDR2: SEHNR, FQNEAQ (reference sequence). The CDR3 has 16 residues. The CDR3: CASSLRRTAADEKLFF. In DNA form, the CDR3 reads TGTGCCAGCAGCTTACGCCGGACGGCGGCTGATGAAAAACTGTTTTTT.

The chain's CDR3 is CASSELGPLGSGYTF. CDR3 sequence (DNA): TGTGCCAGCAGCGAATTGGGTCCACTAGGAAGCGGCTACACCTTC. The chain recombines TRBV6-5 with TRBJ1-2; D is ambiguous. The germline V and J ends were trimmed by 6 bases and 8 bases, with 22 bases remaining between them. Looked up from germline, CDR1 is MNHEY and CDR2 is SVGAGI. The CDR3 spans 15 residues.

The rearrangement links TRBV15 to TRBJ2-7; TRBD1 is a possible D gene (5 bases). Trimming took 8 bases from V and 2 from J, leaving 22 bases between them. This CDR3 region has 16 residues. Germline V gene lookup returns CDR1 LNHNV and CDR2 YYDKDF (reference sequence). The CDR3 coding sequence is TGTGCCACCGCGCCGCCTCCTGGGGCAGGAACCTACGAGCAGTACTTC. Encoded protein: CATAPPPGAGTYEQYF.

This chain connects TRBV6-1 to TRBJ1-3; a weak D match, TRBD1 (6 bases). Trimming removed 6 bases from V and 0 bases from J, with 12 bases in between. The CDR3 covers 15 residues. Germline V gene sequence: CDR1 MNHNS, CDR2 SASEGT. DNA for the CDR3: TGTGCCAGCAGGGTAGGGGGGAGCTCTGGAAACACCATATATTTT. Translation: CASRVGGSSGNTIYF.

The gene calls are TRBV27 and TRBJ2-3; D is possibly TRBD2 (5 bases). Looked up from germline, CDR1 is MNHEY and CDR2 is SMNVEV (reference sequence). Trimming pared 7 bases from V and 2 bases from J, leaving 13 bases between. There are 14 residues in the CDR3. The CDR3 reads CASTERANTDTQYF. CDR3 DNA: TGTGCCAGCACCGAGAGGGCCAACACAGATACGCAGTATTTT.

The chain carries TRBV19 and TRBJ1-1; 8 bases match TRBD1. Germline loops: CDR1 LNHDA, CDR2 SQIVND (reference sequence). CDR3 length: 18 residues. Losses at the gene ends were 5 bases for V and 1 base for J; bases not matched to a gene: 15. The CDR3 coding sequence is TGTGCCAGTAGTGAATACGGACAGGGCCACTCATCGAACACTGAAGCTTTCTTT. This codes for CASSEYGQGHSSNTEAFF.

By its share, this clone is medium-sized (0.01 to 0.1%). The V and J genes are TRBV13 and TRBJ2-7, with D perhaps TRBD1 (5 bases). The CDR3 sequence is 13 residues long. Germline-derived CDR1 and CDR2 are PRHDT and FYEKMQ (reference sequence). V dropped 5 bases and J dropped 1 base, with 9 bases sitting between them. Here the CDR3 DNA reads TGTGCCAGCAGCAGGGGCATGTCCTACGAGCAGTACTTC. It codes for CASSRGMSYEQYF.